Detailed here is one T cell receptor beta chain. The V gene end was trimmed by 0 bases and the J gene end by 3 bases; junction bases not matched to a gene: 1. Germline CDR1 is MRHNA and CDR2 is SNTAGT. The CDR3 covers 16 residues. The data derive from a study of blood T cell repertoires in COVID-19. Looking at the study overall: COVID-19 samples from acute and convalescent phases originated in the United States, Italy and Spain. T cells, B-cell-depleted T cells, or PBMCs provided the cDNA or gDNA that served as material.

Per the original methods: Reference gene primer amplification gave estimated nucleated cell counts. Profiled with immunoSEQ multiplex PCR; TCRdb holds only in-frame clones, not every one. The V and J calls and the clone size are those of that table, but D and trimming were determined from the DNA. The sample includes under 150,000 clones, around 84% of them seen just once. The sequence was collected from a woman aged 45-65 years with acute or convalescent COVID-19. V usage is TRBV6-4 and J usage is TRBJ2-2; 10 nucleotides agree with TRBD1. Sequencing was carried out using peripheral blood. Here the CDR3 DNA reads TGTGCCAGCAGTGACTCGACAGGGGGCGACACCGGGGAGCTGTTTTTT. Translated, it gives CASSDSTGGDTGELFF.